This T cell receptor beta chain was identified in a study of T cell changes during pregnancy in multiple sclerosis. This CDR3 has 15 amino acids. Germline V gene lookup returns CDR1 MNHEY and CDR2 SMNVEV (reference sequence). V was shortened by 7 bases and J by 3 bases, with 17 bases between the two germline ends. Some clones are missing from TCRdb's copy, which holds only in-frame ones; the method was immunoSEQ multiplex PCR. The table lists 35,000 to 45,000 clones, more than 70% of them singletons. Sample: CD8+ T cells from peripheral blood mononuclear cells, taken in the first trimester of pregnancy. The V call is TRBV27, the J call TRBJ2-3; possible D gene TRBD2, 7 bases. The receptor's source is a female donor with multiple sclerosis, enrolled in a pregnancy study. The CDR3 region is CASKLGGRGTDTQYF. CDR3 bases: TGTGCCAGCAAGCTGGGGGGGCGGGGGACAGATACGCAGTATTTT.